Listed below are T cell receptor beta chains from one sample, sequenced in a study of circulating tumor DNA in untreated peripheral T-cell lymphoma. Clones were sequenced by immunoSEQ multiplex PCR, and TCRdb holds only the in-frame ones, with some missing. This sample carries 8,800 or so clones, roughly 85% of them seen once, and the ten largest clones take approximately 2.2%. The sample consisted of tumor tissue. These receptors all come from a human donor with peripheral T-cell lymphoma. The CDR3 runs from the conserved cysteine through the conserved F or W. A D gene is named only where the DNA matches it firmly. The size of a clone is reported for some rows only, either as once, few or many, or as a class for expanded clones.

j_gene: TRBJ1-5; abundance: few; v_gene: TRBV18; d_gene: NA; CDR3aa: CASSEGLRGNQPQHF; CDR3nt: TGTGCCAGCTCCGAGGGGCTCCGGGGAAATCAGCCCCAGCATTTT
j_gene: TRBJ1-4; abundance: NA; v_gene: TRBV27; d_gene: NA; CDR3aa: CASSQGLAGEKLFF; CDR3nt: TGTGCCAGCTCACAGGGTTTGGCGGGTGAAAAACTGTTTTTT
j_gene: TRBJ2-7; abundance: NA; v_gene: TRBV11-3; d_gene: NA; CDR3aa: CASSLEGGSYEQYF; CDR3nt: TGTGCCAGCAGCTTAGAGGGGGGATCCTACGAGCAGTACTTC
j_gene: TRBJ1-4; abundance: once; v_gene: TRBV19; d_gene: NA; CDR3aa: CASSIYGETNEKLFF; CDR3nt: TGTGCCAGTAGTATTTACGGGGAAACTAATGAAAAACTGTTTTTT
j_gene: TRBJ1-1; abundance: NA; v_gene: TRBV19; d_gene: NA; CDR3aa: CASSGEGWTEAFF; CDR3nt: TGTGCCAGTTCCGGGGAGGGGTGGACTGAAGCTTTCTTT
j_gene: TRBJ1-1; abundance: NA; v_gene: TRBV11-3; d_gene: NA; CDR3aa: CASSLVGGGGTEAFF; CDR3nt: TGTGCCAGCAGCTTAGTGGGCGGAGGAGGCACTGAAGCTTTCTTT
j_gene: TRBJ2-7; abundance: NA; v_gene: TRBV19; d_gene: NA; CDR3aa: CASSFRVRDYEQYF; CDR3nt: TGTGCCAGTAGTTTCAGGGTGAGAGACTACGAGCAGTACTTC
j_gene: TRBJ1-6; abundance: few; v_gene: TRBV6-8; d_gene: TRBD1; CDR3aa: CASSYQGTGRDSPLHF; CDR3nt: TGTGCCAGCAGTTACCAAGGGACAGGGAGGGATTCACCCCTCCACTTT
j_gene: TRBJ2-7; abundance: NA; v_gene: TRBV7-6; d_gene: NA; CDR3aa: CASSAWAGESYEQYF; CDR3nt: TGTGCCAGCAGCGCTTGGGCAGGTGAATCCTACGAGCAGTACTTC
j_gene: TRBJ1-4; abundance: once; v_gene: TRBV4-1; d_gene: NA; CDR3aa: CASSPIQGITNEKLFF; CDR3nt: TGCGCCAGCAGCCCGATACAGGGAATAACTAATGAAAAACTGTTTTTT
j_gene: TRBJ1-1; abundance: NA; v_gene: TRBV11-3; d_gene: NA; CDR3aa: CASSVQGIDTEAFF; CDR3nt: TGTGCCAGCAGCGTACAGGGAATTGACACTGAAGCTTTCTTT
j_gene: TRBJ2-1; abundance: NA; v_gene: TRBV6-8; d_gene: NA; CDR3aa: CASRETRNEQFF; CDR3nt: TGTGCCAGCAGAGAGACTCGAAATGAGCAGTTCTTC
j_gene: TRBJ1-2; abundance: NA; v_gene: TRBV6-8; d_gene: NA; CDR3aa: CASSLGSGVYYGYTF; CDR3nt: TGTGCCAGCAGCCTCGGGTCGGGCGTGTATTATGGCTACACCTTC
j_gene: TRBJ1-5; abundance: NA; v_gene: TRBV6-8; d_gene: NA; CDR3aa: CASSYSIIEGNQPQHF; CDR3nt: TGTGCCAGCAGTTACTCGATCATAGAAGGCAATCAGCCCCAGCATTTT
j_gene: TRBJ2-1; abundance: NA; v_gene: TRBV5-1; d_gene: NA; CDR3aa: CASSQESGPIGNEQFF; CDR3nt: TGCGCCAGCAGCCAAGAATCAGGGCCCATCGGCAATGAACAGTTCTTC
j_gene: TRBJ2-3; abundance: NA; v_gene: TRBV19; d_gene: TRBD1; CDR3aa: CASSPGQGPDTQYF; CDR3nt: TGTGCCAGTAGTCCTGGACAGGGCCCAGATACGCAGTATTTT
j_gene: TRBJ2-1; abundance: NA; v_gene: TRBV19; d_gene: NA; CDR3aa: CASSIGQGAYNEQFF; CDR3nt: TGTGCCAGTAGTATCGGGCAGGGTGCCTACAATGAGCAGTTCTTC
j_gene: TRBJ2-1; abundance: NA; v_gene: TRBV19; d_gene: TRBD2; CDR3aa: CASSSGTGGDEQFF; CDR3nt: TGTGCCAGTAGTTCCGGGACTGGGGGGGATGAGCAGTTCTTC
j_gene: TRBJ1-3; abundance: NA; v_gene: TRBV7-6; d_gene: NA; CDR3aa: CASSETAGSGNTIYF; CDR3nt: TGTGCCAGCAGCGAAACAGCAGGGTCTGGAAACACCATATATTTT
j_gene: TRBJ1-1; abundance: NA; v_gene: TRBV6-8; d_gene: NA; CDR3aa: CASSPNRGAEAFF; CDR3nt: TGTGCCAGCAGTCCGAATAGAGGAGCTGAAGCTTTCTTT
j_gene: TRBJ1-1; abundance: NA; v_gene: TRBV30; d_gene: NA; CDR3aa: CAWSEMIGRAEAFF; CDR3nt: TGTGCCTGGAGTGAGATGATAGGGAGGGCTGAAGCTTTCTTT
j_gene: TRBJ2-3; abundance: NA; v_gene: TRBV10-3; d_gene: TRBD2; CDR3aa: CAISESGGGHADTQYF; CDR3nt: TGTGCCATCAGTGAGTCGGGCGGGGGGCACGCAGATACGCAGTATTTT
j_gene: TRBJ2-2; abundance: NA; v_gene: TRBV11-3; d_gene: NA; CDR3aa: CASSLNGGSVGELFF; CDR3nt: TGTGCCAGCAGCTTAAATGGGGGATCGGTCGGGGAGCTGTTTTTT
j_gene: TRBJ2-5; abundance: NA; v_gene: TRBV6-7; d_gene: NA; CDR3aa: CASSPRETQYF; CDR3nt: TGTGCCAGCAGTCCTCGTGAGACCCAGTACTTC
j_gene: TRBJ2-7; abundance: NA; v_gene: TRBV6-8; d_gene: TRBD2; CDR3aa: CASRSGTSPWEQYF; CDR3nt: TGTGCCAGCAGATCCGGGACTAGTCCCTGGGAGCAGTACTTC
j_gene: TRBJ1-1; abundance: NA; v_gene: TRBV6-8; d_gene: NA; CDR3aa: CASSYDWENTEAFF; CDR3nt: TGTGCCAGCAGTTACGATTGGGAGAACACTGAAGCTTTCTTT
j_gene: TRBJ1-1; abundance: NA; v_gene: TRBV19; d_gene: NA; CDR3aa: CASSKRDTYTEAFF; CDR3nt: TGTGCCAGTAGTAAGAGGGACACATACACTGAAGCTTTCTTT
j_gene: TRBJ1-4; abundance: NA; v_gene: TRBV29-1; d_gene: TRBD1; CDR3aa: CSVAGTGYEKLFF; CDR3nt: TGCAGCGTTGCTGGGACAGGGTACGAAAAACTGTTTTTT
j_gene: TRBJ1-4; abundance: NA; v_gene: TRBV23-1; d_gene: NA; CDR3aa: CASSQGETVRNEKLFF; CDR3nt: TGCGCCAGCAGCCAAGGCGAGACAGTGCGAAATGAAAAACTGTTTTTT
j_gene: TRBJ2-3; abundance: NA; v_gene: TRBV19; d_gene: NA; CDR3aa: CASSGVVVTDTQYF; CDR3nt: TGTGCCAGTAGTGGTGTAGTCGTCACAGATACGCAGTATTTT
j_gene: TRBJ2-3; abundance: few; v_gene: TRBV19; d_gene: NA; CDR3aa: CASSILDTQYF; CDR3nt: TGTGCCAGTAGTATACTGGATACGCAGTATTTT
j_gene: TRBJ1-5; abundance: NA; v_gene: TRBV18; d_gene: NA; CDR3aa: CASSPSQGVNQPQHF; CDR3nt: TGTGCCAGCTCACCTAGCCAGGGTGTTAATCAGCCCCAGCATTTT
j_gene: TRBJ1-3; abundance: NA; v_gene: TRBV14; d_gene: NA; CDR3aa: CASSLLGVSGNIIYF; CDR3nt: TGTGCCAGCAGCCTTCTGGGAGTCTCTGGAAACATCATATATTTT
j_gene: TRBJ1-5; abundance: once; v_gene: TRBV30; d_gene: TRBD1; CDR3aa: CAWSVGTDSNQPQHF; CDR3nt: TGTGCCTGGAGTGTGGGGACAGACAGCAATCAGCCCCAGCATTTT
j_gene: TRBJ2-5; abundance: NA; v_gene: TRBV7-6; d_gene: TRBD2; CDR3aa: CASSKGLAGAQLETQYF; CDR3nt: TGTGCCAGCAGTAAAGGACTAGCGGGGGCCCAACTGGAGACCCAGTACTTC
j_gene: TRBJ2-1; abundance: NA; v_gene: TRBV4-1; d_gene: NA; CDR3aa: CASSQDATGAQYNEQFF; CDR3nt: TGCGCCAGCAGCCAAGATGCGACGGGGGCCCAATACAATGAGCAGTTCTTC
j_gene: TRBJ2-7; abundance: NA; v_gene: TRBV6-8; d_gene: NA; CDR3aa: CASSYRGSHEQYF; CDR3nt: TGTGCCAGCAGTTACCGGGGAAGCCACGAGCAGTACTTC
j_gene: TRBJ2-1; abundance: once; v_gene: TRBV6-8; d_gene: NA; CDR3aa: CASSYKGSYNEQFF; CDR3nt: TGTGCCAGCAGTTACAAGGGGTCCTACAATGAGCAGTTCTTC